This TCR beta chain was recorded in a study of T-cell reconstitution after alpha-beta-depleted transplantation in children. The CDR3 contains 17 residues. Germline CDR1 DFQATT, CDR2 SNEGSKA (reference sequence). J was trimmed by 3 bases and V by 0 bases; bases with no gene match: 11. Study-level results: Some patients owed their high day-60 TCRbeta diversity to surviving recipient T cells and thymic progenitors. Expanded graft clones numbering several hundred reportedly gave rise to alpha-beta T cells about two months after transplant.

Unique molecular identifiers tagged the TCRbeta library. One entry per CDR3 protein results from TCRdb running MiXCR on the PCR reads. The sample has about 200,000 distinct CDR3 sequences; approximately 6% are singletons. This clonotype was seen more than once but under ten times. Its antigen is not identified. This chain connects TRBV20-1 to TRBJ2-1; 7 nucleotides match TRBD2. This clonotype was obtained from a girl less than two years old with combined immunodeficiency, due to receive a stem cell transplant. The specimen comprised PBMCs, sampled before TCRalphabeta/CD19-depleted stem cell transplant. The CDR3 DNA reads as TGCAGTGCTAGAGATGGAGGGAGGGCCCTCTTCTACAATGAGCAGTTCTTC. Amino acids: CSARDGGRALFYNEQFF.